This T cell receptor beta chain was profiled in a study of human T cells and chemical hapten exposure. Whole-study findings and limits: Expanded TCRs created a significantly greater count of big CDR3 similarity clusters than controls did. Once DPC sensitization occurred, TCRs above 1 in 1000 frequency showed no change.

From the RACE reads, TCRdb called clonotypes with MiXCR, one entry per CDR3 protein. The data show over 35,000 distinct CDR3 sequences, 3% to 4% seen once. This clonotype was seen repeatedly, ten times or more. Its antigen is currently unknown. Time point given: patch test 1, 2 weeks after DPC sensitization. The treatment here: therapeutic diphenylcyclopropenone sensitization with weekly scalp DPC. Total RNA was isolated from whole blood that had not been fractionated. Patch tests were applied only after blood draws. J lost 4 bases, V lost 6 bases, and 5 bases had no gene match. This CDR3 region has 15 residues. Germline-derived CDR1 and CDR2 are LNHDA and SQIVND (reference sequence).

Sequencing was performed on whole blood, taken in connection with sensitization to the hapten diphenylcyclopropenone (DPC). V usage is TRBV19 and J usage is TRBJ2-2, with 10 bases aligning to TRBD2. This clonotype originated in a man aged 45 to 65 with alopecia areata. Some clones in this sample may be carry-over from other donors' samples. The CDR3: CASRPGLASTGELFF. The CDR3 DNA sequence: TGTGCCAGTAGGCCGGGACTAGCGAGCACCGGGGAGCTGTTTTTT.